This TCR beta chain was identified during a study of blood T cells in healthy people across ages. Study results and limitations: The percentage of naive T cells correlated strongly with TCR beta diversity. Diversity figures based on one million T cells were deemed too low.

From germline, CDR1 is WSHSY and CDR2 SAAADI. The CDR3 totals 13 residues. With 7 bases clipped from V and 4 bases from J, the junction kept 6 bases outside the gene matches. In regard to this clonotype: Its target is unknown.

A second PCR, run for about 7 to 11 cycles, used a sample-barcoded 5' primer plus a J-beta primer mix. One entry per CDR3 protein, called by TCRdb with MiXCR from the 5' RACE reads. The table has 650,000 to 1,000,000 distinct CDR3 sequences, around 36% seen once. The specimen sequenced was blood. This sequence was found in a man aged 18-30 years in good health. This chain uses TRBV10-2 with TRBJ1-2; 7 bases are a match to TRBD1. The CDR3 region has the DNA TGCGCCAGCACGACAAGGACAGGCTATGGCTACACCTTC. As protein: CASTTRTGYGYTF.